These 4 T cell receptor beta chains share one sample of origin, sequenced in a study of CD8+CD57+ T cells in acquired aplastic anemia. For sequencing, patients were chosen who had shown expansion of CD8+CD57+ cells by flow cytometry. The template used for profiling TCR beta VDJ and CDR3 was genomic DNA. TCRdb independently ran MiXCR on the reads; one entry per CDR3 protein. The sample shows approximately 180,000 distinct CDR3 sequences, less than 50% of them seen only once. The sequenced sample was sorted CD4+, CD8+, or CD8+CD57+ T cells (not recorded which) from PBMCs. The receptors shown here come from a human donor with aplastic anemia.

On this clonotype: A junction boundary mismatches the germline segment, possibly from a read error. The chain employs TRBV10-2 and TRBJ1-1; D possibly corresponds to TRBD1 (6 bases). Germline CDR1 WSHSY, CDR2 SAAADI. The CDR3 spans 18 residues. This CDR3 is CASSYAQGAGQANTEAFF. The CDR3 region has the DNA TGTGCCAGCAGTTACGCACAGGGTGCGGGTCAGGCGAACACTGAAGCTTTCTTT.

V and J are TRBV7-2 and TRBJ2-7; 8 bases fit TRBD2. Per the germline V gene, CDR1 is SGHTA and CDR2 is FQGNSA. The CDR3 spans 14 residues. The J segment lost 3 bases and the V segment lost 2 bases, leaving 3 bases of the junction unmatched. CDR3 coding DNA: TGTGCCAGCAGCTTATTAGCGGGGAACTACGAGCAGTACTTC. It yields the protein CASSLLAGNYEQYF.

The table lists this clonotype with many counts. The chain has TRBV19 and TRBJ2-5; the D call may be TRBD1 or TRBD2 (5 bases each). The CDR3 runs 14 residues. CDR1 LNHDA and CDR2 SQIVND come from the germline V gene (reference sequence). Trimming removed 6 bases from V and 6 bases from J, with 17 bases in between. In DNA, the CDR3 is TGTGCCAGTAGACTAAGGGACCCCGGACAGACCCAGTACTTC. It translates to CASRLRDPGQTQYF. The full variable domain, completed using reference TRBV19 and TRBJ2-5, is DGGITQSPKYLFRKEGQNVTLSCEQNLNHDAMYWYRQDPGQGLRLIYYSQIVNDFQKGDIAEGYSVSREKKESFPLTVTSAQKNPTAFYLCASRLRDPGQTQYFGPGTRLLVL.

The CDR3 loop reads CATASGGQDTEAFF. The CDR3 DNA follows: TGTGCCACTGCGTCAGGGGGCCAGGACACTGAAGCTTTCTTT. The chain recombines TRBV2 with TRBJ1-1, with 8 nucleotides matching TRBD1. CDR1 is SNHLY, CDR2 FYNNEI, per germline. V shed 10 bases and J 3 bases; nucleotides not matched to a gene: 10. This CDR3 region has 14 residues.